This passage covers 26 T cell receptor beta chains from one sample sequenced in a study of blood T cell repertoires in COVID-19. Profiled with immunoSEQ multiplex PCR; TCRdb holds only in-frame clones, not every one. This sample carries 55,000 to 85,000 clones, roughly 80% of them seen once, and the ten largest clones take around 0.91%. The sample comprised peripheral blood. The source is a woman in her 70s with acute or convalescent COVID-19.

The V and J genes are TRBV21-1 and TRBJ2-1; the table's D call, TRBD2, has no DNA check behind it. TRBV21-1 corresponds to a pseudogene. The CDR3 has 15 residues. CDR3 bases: TGTGCCAGCAGCGCTAGCGGGGGGGCTAGGAATGAGCAGTTCTTC. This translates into CASSASGGARNEQFF.

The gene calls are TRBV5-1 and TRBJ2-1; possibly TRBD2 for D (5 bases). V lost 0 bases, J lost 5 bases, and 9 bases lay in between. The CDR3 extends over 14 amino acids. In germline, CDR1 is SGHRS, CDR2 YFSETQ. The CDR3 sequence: CASSLEQEDNEQFF. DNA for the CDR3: TGCGCCAGCAGCTTGGAGCAGGAGGACAATGAGCAGTTCTTC.

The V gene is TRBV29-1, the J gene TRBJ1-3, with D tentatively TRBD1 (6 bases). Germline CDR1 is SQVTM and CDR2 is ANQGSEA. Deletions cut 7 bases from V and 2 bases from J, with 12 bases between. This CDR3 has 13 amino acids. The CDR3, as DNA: TGCAGCGCGCTAGCAGGGGCTGGAAACACCATATATTTT. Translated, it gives CSALAGAGNTIYF.

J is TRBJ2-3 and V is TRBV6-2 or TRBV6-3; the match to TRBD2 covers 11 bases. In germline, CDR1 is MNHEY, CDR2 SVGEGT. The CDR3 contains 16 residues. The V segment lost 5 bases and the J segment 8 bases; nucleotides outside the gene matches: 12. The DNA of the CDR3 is TGTGCCAGCAGTGGCTTTAGCGGGGGGGCAGTCTCTACGCAGTATTTT. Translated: CASSGFSGGAVSTQYF.

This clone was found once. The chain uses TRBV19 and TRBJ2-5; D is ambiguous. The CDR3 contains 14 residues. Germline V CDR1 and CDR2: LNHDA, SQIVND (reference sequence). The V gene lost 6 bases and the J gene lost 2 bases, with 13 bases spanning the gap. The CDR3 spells CASSQTIAQETQYF. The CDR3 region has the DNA TGTGCCAGTAGCCAGACAATTGCGCAAGAGACCCAGTACTTC.

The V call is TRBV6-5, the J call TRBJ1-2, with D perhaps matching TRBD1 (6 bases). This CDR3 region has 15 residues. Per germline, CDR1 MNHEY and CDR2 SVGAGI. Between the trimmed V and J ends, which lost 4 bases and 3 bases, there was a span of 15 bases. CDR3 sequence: CASSSPTTGYYGYTF. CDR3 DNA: TGTGCCAGCAGTTCACCCACGACAGGATACTATGGCTACACCTTC.

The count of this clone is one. CDR3 coding DNA: TGTGCCAGCAGCGTAGGCCTACAAGAGACCCAGTACTTC. The encoded protein is CASSVGLQETQYF. The gene calls are TRBV9 and TRBJ2-5; D gene unclear. The CDR3 spans 13 residues. V gave up 0 bases and J gave up 2 bases, with 5 bases separating them. The germline gives CDR1 SGDLS, CDR2 YYNGEE. The entire variable domain, with the rest obtained from reference TRBV9 and TRBJ2-5, is as follows: DSGVTQTPKHLITATGQRVTLRCSPRSGDLSVYWYQQSLDQGLQFLIQYYNGEERAKGNILERFSAQQFPDLHSELNLSSLELGDSALYFCASSVGLQETQYFGPGTRLLVL.

CDR3 amino acids: CASSTGLAQETQYF. CDR3 nucleotide sequence: TGTGCCAGCAGCACGGGACTAGCCCAAGAGACCCAGTACTTC. The chain couples TRBV5-6 to TRBJ2-5; 9 bases fit TRBD2. The CDR3 contains 14 residues. CDR1 and CDR2 from the germline V gene are SGHDT and YYEEEE. Unmatched junction bases numbered 2, after V lost 4 bases and J lost 1 base. The full variable domain, with the rest looked up from reference TRBV5-6 and TRBJ2-5, is DAGVTQSPTHLIKTRGQQVTLRCSPKSGHDTVSWYQQALGQGPQFIFQYYEEEERQRGNFPDRFSGHQFPNYSSELNVNALLLGDSALYLCASSTGLAQETQYFGPGTRLLVL.

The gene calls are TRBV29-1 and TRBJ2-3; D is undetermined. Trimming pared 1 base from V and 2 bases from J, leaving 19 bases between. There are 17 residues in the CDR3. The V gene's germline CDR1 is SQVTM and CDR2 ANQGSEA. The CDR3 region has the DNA TGCAGCGTTGAAGTGGCTATTCCAGGTTACCCCACAGATACGCAGTATTTT. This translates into CSVEVAIPGYPTDTQYF.

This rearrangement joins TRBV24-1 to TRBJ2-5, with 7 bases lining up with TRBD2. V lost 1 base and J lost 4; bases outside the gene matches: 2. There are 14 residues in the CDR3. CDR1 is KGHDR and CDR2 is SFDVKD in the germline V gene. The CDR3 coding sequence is TGTGCCACCAGTGATTTCGGGGGGAGAGAGACCCAGTACTTC. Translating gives CATSDFGGRETQYF.

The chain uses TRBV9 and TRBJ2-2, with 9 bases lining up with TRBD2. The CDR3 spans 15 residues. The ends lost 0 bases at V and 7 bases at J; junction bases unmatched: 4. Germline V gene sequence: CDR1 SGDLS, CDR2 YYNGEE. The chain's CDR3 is CASSVGGGAYGELFF. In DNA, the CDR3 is TGTGCCAGCAGCGTAGGCGGGGGGGCATACGGGGAGCTGTTTTTT.

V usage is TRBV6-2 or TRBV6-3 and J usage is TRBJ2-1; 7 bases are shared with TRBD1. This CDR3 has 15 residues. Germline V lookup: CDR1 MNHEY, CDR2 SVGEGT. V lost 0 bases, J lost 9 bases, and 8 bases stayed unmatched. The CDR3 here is CASSYSAGTVGEQFF. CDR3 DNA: TGTGCCAGCAGTTACTCGGCAGGGACAGTGGGTGAGCAGTTCTTC.

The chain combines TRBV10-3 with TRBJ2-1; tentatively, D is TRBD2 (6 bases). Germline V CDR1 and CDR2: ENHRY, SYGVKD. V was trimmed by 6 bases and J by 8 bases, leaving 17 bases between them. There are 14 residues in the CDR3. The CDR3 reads CAISRSSSGDEQFF. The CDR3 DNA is TGTGCCATCAGCCGTAGCAGTTCGGGGGATGAGCAGTTCTTC.

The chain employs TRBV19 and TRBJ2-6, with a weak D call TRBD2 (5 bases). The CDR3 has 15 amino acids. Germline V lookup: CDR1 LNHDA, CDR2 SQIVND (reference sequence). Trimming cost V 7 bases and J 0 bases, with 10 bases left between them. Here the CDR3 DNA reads TGTGCCAGTAATTTACGGGACTCTGGGGCCAACGTCCTGACTTTC. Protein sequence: CASNLRDSGANVLTF.

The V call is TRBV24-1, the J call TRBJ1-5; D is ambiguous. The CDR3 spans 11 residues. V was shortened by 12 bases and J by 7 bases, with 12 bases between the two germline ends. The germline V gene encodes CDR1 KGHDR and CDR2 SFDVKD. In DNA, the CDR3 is TGTGCCCCTCGTCTGAGACAGCCCCAGCATTTT. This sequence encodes CAPRLRQPQHF.

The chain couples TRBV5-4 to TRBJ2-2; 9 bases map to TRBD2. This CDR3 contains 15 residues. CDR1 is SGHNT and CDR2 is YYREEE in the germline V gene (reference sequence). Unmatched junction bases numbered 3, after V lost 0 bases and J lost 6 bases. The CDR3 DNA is TGTGCCAGCAGCTTGGCTAGCGGGGCGGCCGGGGAGCTGTTTTTT. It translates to CASSLASGAAGELFF.

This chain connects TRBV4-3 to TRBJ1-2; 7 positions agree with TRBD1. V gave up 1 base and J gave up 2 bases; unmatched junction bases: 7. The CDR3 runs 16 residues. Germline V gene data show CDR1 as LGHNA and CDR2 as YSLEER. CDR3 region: CASSQVGQTGNYGYTF. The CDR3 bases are TGCGCCAGCAGCCAAGTGGGACAGACAGGGAACTATGGCTACACCTTC.

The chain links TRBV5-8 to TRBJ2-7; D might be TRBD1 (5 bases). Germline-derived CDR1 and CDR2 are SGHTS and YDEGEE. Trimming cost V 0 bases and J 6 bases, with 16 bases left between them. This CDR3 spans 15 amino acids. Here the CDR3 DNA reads TGTGCCAGCAGCTTGGAGGGCCAGGGCGCGGCCGAGCAGTACTTC. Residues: CASSLEGQGAAEQYF.

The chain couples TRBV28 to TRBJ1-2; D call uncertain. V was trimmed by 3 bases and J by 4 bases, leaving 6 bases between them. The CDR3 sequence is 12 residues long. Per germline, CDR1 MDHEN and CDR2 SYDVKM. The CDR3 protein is CASSLWPYGYTF. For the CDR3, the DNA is TGTGCCAGCAGTTTGTGGCCCTATGGCTACACCTTC.

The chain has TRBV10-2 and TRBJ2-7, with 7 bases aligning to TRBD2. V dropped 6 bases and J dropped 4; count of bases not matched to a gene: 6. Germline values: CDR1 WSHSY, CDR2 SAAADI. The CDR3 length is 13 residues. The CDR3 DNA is TGCGCCAGCAGGGGCCCCGGGGGGTACGAGCAGTACTTC. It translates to CASRGPGGYEQYF.

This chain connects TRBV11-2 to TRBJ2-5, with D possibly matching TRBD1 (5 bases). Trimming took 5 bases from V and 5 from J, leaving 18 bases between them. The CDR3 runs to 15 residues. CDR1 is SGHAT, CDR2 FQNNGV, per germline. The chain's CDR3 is CASSTRPGSGETQYF. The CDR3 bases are TGTGCCAGCAGCACCCGCCCCGGGTCAGGGGAGACCCAGTACTTC.

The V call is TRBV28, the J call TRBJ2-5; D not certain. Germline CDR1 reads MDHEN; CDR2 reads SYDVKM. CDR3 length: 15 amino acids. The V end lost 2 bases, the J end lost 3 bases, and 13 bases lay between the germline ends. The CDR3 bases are TGTGCCAGCAGTTTAACCGGGTCCGGAGAAGAGACCCAGTACTTC. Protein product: CASSLTGSGEETQYF.

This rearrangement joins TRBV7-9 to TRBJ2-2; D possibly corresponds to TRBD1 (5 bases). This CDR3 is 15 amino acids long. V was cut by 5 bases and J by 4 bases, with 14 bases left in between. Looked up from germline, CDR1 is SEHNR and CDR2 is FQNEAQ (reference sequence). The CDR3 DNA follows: TGTGCCAGCAGCCCATCGCAGGGTGGCACCGGGGAGCTGTTTTTT. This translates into CASSPSQGGTGELFF.

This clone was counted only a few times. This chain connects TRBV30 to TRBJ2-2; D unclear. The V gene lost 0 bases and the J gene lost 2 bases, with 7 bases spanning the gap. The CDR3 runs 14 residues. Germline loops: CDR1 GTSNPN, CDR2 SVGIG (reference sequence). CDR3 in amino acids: CAWSVTVNTGELFF. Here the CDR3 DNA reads TGTGCCTGGAGTGTTACAGTCAACACCGGGGAGCTGTTTTTT. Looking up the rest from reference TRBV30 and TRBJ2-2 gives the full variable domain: SQTIHQWPATLVQPVGSPLSLECTVEGTSNPNLYWYRQAAGRGLQLLFYSVGIGQISSEVPQNLSASRPQDRQFILSSKKLLLSDSGFYLCAWSVTVNTGELFFGEGSRLTVL.

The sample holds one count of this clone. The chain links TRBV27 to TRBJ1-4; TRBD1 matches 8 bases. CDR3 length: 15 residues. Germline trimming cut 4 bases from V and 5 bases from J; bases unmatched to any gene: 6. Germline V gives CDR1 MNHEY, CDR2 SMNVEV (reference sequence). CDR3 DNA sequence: TGTGCCAGCAGTTCGCAGGGACAGGCGAATGAAAAACTGTTTTTT. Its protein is CASSSQGQANEKLFF.

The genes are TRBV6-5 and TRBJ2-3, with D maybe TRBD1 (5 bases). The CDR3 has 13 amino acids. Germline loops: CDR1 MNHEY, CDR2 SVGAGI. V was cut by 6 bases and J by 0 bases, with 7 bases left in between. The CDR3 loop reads CASSRVSTDTQYF. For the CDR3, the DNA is TGTGCCAGCAGCAGGGTTAGCACAGATACGCAGTATTTT.